This TCR beta chain was found in a study of CD8 T cells in Susac syndrome. RNA totalling roughly 0.45 to 1 ug underwent reverse transcription with random hexamers. Each CDR3 protein gets one entry after TCRdb re-called the immunoSEQ multiplex PCR reads with MiXCR. The top ten hold around 0.078% of the sample, which has about 130,000 distinct CDR3 sequences, approximately 96% seen once. This CDR3 has 14 amino acids. With 5 bases removed from V and 0 bases from J, the gap between germline ends came to 11 bases. Looked up from germline, CDR1 is GTSNPN and CDR2 is SVGIG (reference sequence). Sequencing of TCR beta drew on CD8+ and CD4+ T cells from blood. The control group consisted of healthy donors matched for age and sex.

The material sequenced was CD4+ T cells from PBMCs. V and J are TRBV30 and TRBJ1-5; TRBD1 might be the D (5 bases). This sequence was found in a human donor in good health. The CDR3, as DNA: TGTGCCTGGCAGTTGACAGATAGCAATCAGCCCCAGCATTTT. As protein: CAWQLTDSNQPQHF.